These 13 T cell receptor beta chains were all obtained from the same sample, sequenced in a study of blood T cells in healthy people across ages. The use of a sample-barcoded 5' primer and a J-beta primer mix characterized a second PCR of about 6 to 11 cycles. TCRdb re-called the 5' RACE reads with MiXCR, one entry per CDR3 protein. The sample carries some 1,500,000 distinct CDR3 sequences, 40% to 45% recorded once. Sequencing was carried out using blood. The origin of the receptors is a woman under 30 in good health.

This rearrangement joins TRBV6-6 to TRBJ1-5; a possible D gene is TRBD1 (6 bases). Trimming cost V 8 bases and J 1 base, with 15 bases left between them. Germline V gene lookup returns CDR1 MNHNY and CDR2 SVGAGI (reference sequence). This CDR3 is built from 15 residues. The CDR3 coding sequence is TGTGCCAGCCTTTTCAGGGGTGGAAGCAATCAGCCCCAGCATTTT. This translates into CASLFRGGSNQPQHF.

The rearrangement links TRBV20-1 to TRBJ2-1; maybe TRBD1 (6 bases). This CDR3 contains 15 residues. Trimming stripped 4 bases from V and 5 bases from J, with 18 bases between. Germline V gene lookup returns CDR1 DFQATT and CDR2 SNEGSKA (reference sequence). This CDR3 reads CSATRTDRLDNEQFF. The CDR3 coding sequence is TGCAGTGCTACCAGGACAGATCGGCTAGACAATGAGCAGTTCTTC.

J is TRBJ1-6 and V is TRBV2; D call uncertain. Germline V CDR1 and CDR2: SNHLY, FYNNEI. CDR3 length: 17 amino acids. Trimming stripped 5 bases from V and 0 bases from J, with 14 bases between. As DNA, the CDR3 is TGTGCCAGCAGTCCCCGGCTTGCGAGCTCCTATAATTCACCCCTCCACTTT. Encoded protein: CASSPRLASSYNSPLHF.

The sample holds a few counts of this clonotype. The V and J genes are TRBV7-2 and TRBJ1-1, with D possibly TRBD1 on 5 matching bases. Trimming pared 7 bases from V and 3 bases from J, leaving 15 bases between. Germline V CDR1 and CDR2: SGHTA, FQGNSA. The CDR3 is 14 amino acids. CDR3 protein: CASTRRGRDTEAFF. The DNA of the CDR3 is TGTGCCAGCACCCGTCGGGGACGGGACACTGAAGCTTTCTTT.

This clonotype showed up just a few times. The chain has TRBV18 and TRBJ2-5; 7 bases agree with TRBD1. The J segment lost 5 bases and the V segment lost 3 bases, leaving 12 bases of the junction unmatched. CDR3 length equals 16 residues. The germline CDR1 and CDR2 sequences are KGHSH and LQKENI. This CDR3 reads CASSPTQGVKYETQYF. In nucleotides, the CDR3 is TGTGCCAGCTCACCTACGCAGGGGGTCAAGTACGAGACCCAGTACTTC.

The chain has TRBV4-1 and TRBJ2-7, with no clear D. From germline, CDR1 is MGHRA and CDR2 YSYEKL. The CDR3 has 16 amino acids. Between the trimmed V and J ends, which lost 7 bases and 0 bases, there was a span of 19 bases. The CDR3, as DNA: TGCGCCAGCACCCCAGAGTGGGGTCTGAGCTCCTACGAGCAGTACTTC. This codes for CASTPEWGLSSYEQYF.

The chain is built from TRBV7-9 and TRBJ2-1, with D perhaps TRBD2 (6 bases). The germline V and J ends were trimmed by 2 bases and 2 bases, with 22 bases remaining between them. Per the germline V gene, CDR1 is SEHNR and CDR2 is FQNEAQ (reference sequence). This CDR3 contains 19 residues. CDR3 DNA: TGTGCCAGCAGCTTAACCAGGTGGTCCGGGAGTACCGCCTACAATGAGCAGTTCTTC. It yields the protein CASSLTRWSGSTAYNEQFF.

The chain carries TRBV12-3 or TRBV12-4 and TRBJ2-3; 7 nucleotides align to TRBD2. The CDR3 is 14 amino acids. V lost 6 bases, J lost 5 bases, and 8 bases stayed unmatched. The chain's CDR3 is CASRHAGGIDTQYF. CDR3 DNA: TGTGCCAGCAGGCACGCCGGGGGGATAGATACGCAGTATTTT.

The gene calls are TRBV6-2 or TRBV6-3 and TRBJ2-2; D not certain. Germline assignment: CDR1 MNHEY and CDR2 SVGEGT. CDR3 length equals 16 residues. The V gene lost 0 bases and the J gene lost 7 bases, with 15 bases spanning the gap. CDR3: CASSYSFRPRSGELFF. CDR3 nucleotides: TGTGCCAGCAGTTACTCTTTCCGACCCCGGAGCGGGGAGCTGTTTTTT.

Only a few counts were recorded for this clonotype. The chain carries TRBV20-1 and TRBJ2-7; possible D gene TRBD2, 6 bases. The V end was cut by 0 bases, the J end by 2 bases, with 14 bases between. The CDR3 loop spans 15 amino acids. Germline CDR1 reads DFQATT; CDR2 reads SNEGSKA (reference sequence). The DNA for the CDR3 is TGCAGTGCTAGAGATTGGGCGGGGCCGACCTACGAGCAGTACTTC. This gives the protein CSARDWAGPTYEQYF.

This clonotype was recorded a few times. The chain links TRBV5-1 to TRBJ2-3; 14 bases map to TRBD2. Germline-derived CDR1 and CDR2 are SGHRS and YFSETQ. The CDR3 has 18 residues. With V trimmed by 4 bases and J by 3 bases, 10 bases remained unmatched. CDR3 sequence reads: CASSRRLAGGPRTDTQYF. CDR3 coding DNA: TGCGCCAGCAGCAGACGACTAGCGGGAGGGCCCAGGACAGATACGCAGTATTTT. The full variable domain, completed using reference TRBV5-1 and TRBJ2-3, is KAGVTQTPRYLIKTRGQQVTLSCSPISGHRSVSWYQQTPGQGLQFLFEYFSETQRNKGNFPGRFSGRQFSNSRSEMNVSTLELGDSALYLCASSRRLAGGPRTDTQYFGPGTRLTVL.

The gene calls are TRBV10-3 and TRBJ2-3; possibly TRBD1 for D (5 bases). CDR1 and CDR2 from the germline V gene are ENHRY and SYGVKD. Trimming stripped 4 bases from V and 0 bases from J, with 11 bases between. This CDR3 spans 15 amino acids. The CDR3: CAISVGQGSTDTQYF. Here the CDR3 DNA reads TGTGCCATCAGTGTAGGGCAGGGTAGCACAGATACGCAGTATTTT.

This clonotype was counted only a few times. This chain links TRBV29-1 with TRBJ1-2; no clear D. CDR3 length: 11 amino acids. V gave up 2 bases and J gave up 4 bases, with 5 bases separating them. The V gene's germline CDR1 is SQVTM and CDR2 ANQGSEA. Written as DNA, the CDR3 is TGCAGCGTTGAAAACGGCTATGGCTACACCTTC. Residues: CSVENGYGYTF.